Shown below are 21 T cell receptor beta chains from a single sample sequenced in a study of cytomegalovirus exposure and HLA in healthy donors. The primer mix had 60 Vbeta and 13 Jbeta primers. Clones were sequenced by immunoSEQ multiplex PCR, and TCRdb holds only the in-frame ones, with some missing. The sample carries 150,000 or so clones, around 74% recorded once. Sequenced input: PBMCs. The receptor set was obtained from a man younger than 35 in good health and CMV-seronegative.

The rearrangement links TRBV10-3 to TRBJ1-5, with D unresolved. The CDR3 has 14 residues. In germline, CDR1 is ENHRY, CDR2 SYGVKD. V dropped 7 bases and J dropped 6 bases, with 16 bases sitting between them. CDR3 in DNA: TGTGCCATCAAGGCAACTGAGGGTCTTCAGCCCCAGCATTTT. Its translation: CAIKATEGLQPQHF.

This chain uses TRBV6-1 with TRBJ2-2; weak D call: TRBD2 (7 bases). CDR3 length: 16 amino acids. Trimming stripped 4 bases from V and 2 bases from J, with 14 bases between. CDR1 and CDR2 from the germline V gene are MNHNS and SASEGT. DNA of the CDR3: TGTGCCAGCAGTGTAGGGGGGGGTCATAACACCGGGGAGCTGTTTTTT. Translation gives CASSVGGGHNTGELFF.

The V call is TRBV20-1, the J call TRBJ1-2; 7 positions match TRBD1. This CDR3 is 11 amino acids long. Germline V CDR1 and CDR2: DFQATT, SNEGSKA (reference sequence). The V gene end was trimmed by 7 bases and the J gene end by 6 bases; junction bases not matched to a gene: 5. The CDR3 protein is CSVNRGDGYTF. The CDR3 DNA sequence: TGCAGTGTAAACAGGGGCGATGGCTACACCTTC.

The chain carries TRBV2 and TRBJ2-1, with 8 nucleotides matching TRBD1. This CDR3 has 12 residues. The germline V gene encodes CDR1 SNHLY and CDR2 FYNNEI. The V and J ends lost 6 bases and 8 bases, in that order; junction bases with no gene match: 3. This CDR3 is CASRGTGHEQFF. The CDR3 DNA is TGTGCCAGCAGGGGGACAGGACATGAGCAGTTCTTC.

The rearrangement uses TRBV28 and TRBJ1-6; D perhaps matches TRBD1 (5 bases). CDR3 length: 19 amino acids. Germline lookup yields CDR1 MDHEN and CDR2 SYDVKM. The V end lost 4 bases, the J end lost 3 bases, and 22 bases lay between the germline ends. CDR3 in DNA: TGTGCCAGCAGTTCACCCCGGGCAGGGAGGTTTAACTATAATTCACCCCTCCACTTT. Protein: CASSSPRAGRFNYNSPLHF. Full variable domain (missing parts from reference TRBV28 and TRBJ1-6): DVKVTQSSRYLVKRTGEKVFLECVQDMDHENMFWYRQDPGLGLRLIYFSYDVKMKEKGDIPEGYSVSREKKERFSLILESASTNQTSMYLCASSSPRAGRFNYNSPLHFGNGTRLTVT.

This clone was counted between two and nine times. V and J are TRBV6-5 and TRBJ1-2; possibly TRBD1 for D (6 bases). The CDR3 is 15 amino acids. Trimming cost V 5 bases and J 2 bases, with 15 bases left between them. Germline V lookup: CDR1 MNHEY, CDR2 SVGAGI. DNA of the CDR3: TGTGCCAGCAGTCTGACAGGAACTGGAAACTATGGCTACACCTTC. Translation gives CASSLTGTGNYGYTF.

This clone came up a few times. The rearrangement uses TRBV5-1 and TRBJ2-3, with D tentatively TRBD2 (5 bases). The CDR3 has 15 residues. Germline assignment: CDR1 SGHRS and CDR2 YFSETQ. The germline V and J ends were trimmed by 0 bases and 2 bases, with 10 bases remaining between them. The CDR3 nucleotides are TGCGCCAGCAGCTTGGGTCGGGGAAACACAGATACGCAGTATTTT. The encoded protein is CASSLGRGNTDTQYF. Combining the CDR3 with reference TRBV5-1 and TRBJ2-3 gives the whole variable domain KAGVTQTPRYLIKTRGQQVTLSCSPISGHRSVSWYQQTPGQGLQFLFEYFSETQRNKGNFPGRFSGRQFSNSRSEMNVSTLELGDSALYLCASSLGRGNTDTQYFGPGTRLTVL.

The table lists this clone with a few counts. This chain joins TRBV6-4 and TRBJ1-5, with TRBD1 matching over 11 bases. The germline CDR1 and CDR2 sequences are MRHNA and SNTAGT. V gave up 4 bases and J gave up 8 bases; unmatched junction bases: 13. This CDR3 has 17 amino acids. DNA of the CDR3: TGTGCCAGCAGTGGAACTCCCGGGACAGGGGGTTTGGAGCCCCAGCATTTT. This gives the protein CASSGTPGTGGLEPQHF.

V usage is TRBV4-3 and J usage is TRBJ2-6; maybe TRBD1 (6 bases). Looked up from germline, CDR1 is LGHNA and CDR2 is YSLEER. Deletions cut 0 bases from V and 2 bases from J, with 8 bases between. This CDR3 has 16 residues. CDR3 sequence reads: CASSQDKGAGANVLTF. The CDR3 DNA reads TGCGCCAGCAGCCAAGATAAGGGGGCTGGGGCCAACGTCCTGACTTTC.

V is TRBV19 and J is TRBJ1-2; D remains ambiguous. Germline-derived CDR1 and CDR2 are LNHDA and SQIVND (reference sequence). Between the trimmed V and J ends, which lost 3 bases and 2 bases, there was a span of 22 bases. The CDR3 contains 18 residues. In nucleotides, the CDR3 is TGTGCCAGTAGTATGCTTCCTCCCGCCGGGTTCCTGAACTATGGCTACACCTTC. Translation: CASSMLPPAGFLNYGYTF. The full variable domain, in which reference TRBV19 and TRBJ1-2 provide the parts outside the CDR3, is DGGITQSPKYLFRKEGQNVTLSCEQNLNHDAMYWYRQDPGQGLRLIYYSQIVNDFQKGDIAEGYSVSREKKESFPLTVTSAQKNPTAFYLCASSMLPPAGFLNYGYTFGSGTRLTVV.

The chain uses TRBV6-5 and TRBJ1-2; D possibly corresponds to TRBD1 (6 bases). Trimming removed 6 bases at V and 4 bases at J, with 15 bases between. Germline loops: CDR1 MNHEY, CDR2 SVGAGI. CDR3 length: 14 residues. In DNA form, the CDR3 reads TGTGCCAGCAGACGGAGACAGGCTCCCTATGGCTACACCTTC. Translated, it gives CASRRRQAPYGYTF.

This clone was observed a few times. Other nucleotide sequences from this sample produce the same CDR3. The chain joins TRBV4-2 to TRBJ2-7; 7 bases match TRBD2. The CDR3 totals 15 residues. J gave up 0 bases and V 6 bases, and 8 bases lay outside the gene matches. Germline assignment: CDR1 LGHNA and CDR2 YNFKEQ. CDR3 coding DNA: TGTGCCAGCAGTAGGGGAGGGCCGTCCTCCTACGAGCAGTACTTC. Protein sequence: CASSRGGPSSYEQYF.

Comments on this clone: Other DNA sequences in this specimen translate into the identical CDR3. The rearrangement uses TRBV9 and TRBJ1-3; perhaps TRBD1 as D (6 bases). The germline V and J ends were trimmed by 0 bases and 2 bases, with 9 bases remaining between them. The CDR3 extends over 15 amino acids. CDR1 and CDR2 (germline): SGDLS, YYNGEE. The CDR3 protein is CASSVASGAGNTIYF. CDR3 DNA sequence: TGTGCCAGCAGCGTAGCTTCAGGGGCTGGAAACACCATATATTTT.

This chain links TRBV5-8 with TRBJ1-1; 10 nucleotides agree with TRBD1. J was trimmed by 3 bases and V by 4 bases; bases with no gene match: 6. Germline assignment: CDR1 SGHTS and CDR2 YDEGEE. CDR3 length equals 15 residues. CDR3 in DNA: TGTGCCAGCAGCGGAGGGACAGGGGTGCACACTGAAGCTTTCTTT. It is translated as CASSGGTGVHTEAFF.

V is TRBV9 and J is TRBJ2-1, with 12 positions matching TRBD2. Germline lookup yields CDR1 SGDLS and CDR2 YYNGEE. J gave up 4 bases and V 7 bases, and 6 bases lay outside the gene matches. CDR3 length: 15 amino acids. The DNA of the CDR3 is TGTGCCAGCTCCTCCCTAGCGGGGGGGTACAATGAGCAGTTCTTC. It is translated as CASSSLAGGYNEQFF.

This chain connects TRBV6-4 to TRBJ2-2, with TRBD1 as a possible D gene (6 bases). V was trimmed by 6 bases and J by 4 bases, leaving 15 bases between them. The CDR3 covers 15 residues. CDR1 and CDR2 from the germline V gene are MRHNA and SNTAGT. The CDR3 DNA follows: TGTGCCAGCAGCGACGCAGGGGCCGGCACCGGGGAGCTGTTTTTT. This sequence encodes CASSDAGAGTGELFF.

The chain has TRBV11-2 and TRBJ2-1, with a tentative D call TRBD1 (6 bases). V was shortened by 3 bases and J by 2 bases, with 8 bases between the two germline ends. Germline V CDR1 and CDR2: SGHAT, FQNNGV. This CDR3 comprises 14 residues. The CDR3 sequence: CASSFRDTYNEQFF. CDR3 nucleotide sequence: TGTGCCAGCAGCTTCCGGGACACCTACAATGAGCAGTTCTTC. The variable domain in full, completed from reference TRBV11-2 and TRBJ2-1, reads EAGVAQSPRYKIIEKRQSVAFWCNPISGHATLYWYQQILGQGPKLLIQFQNNGVVDDSQLPKDRFSAERLKGVDSTLKIQPAKLEDSAVYLCASSFRDTYNEQFFGPGTRLTVL.

This chain connects TRBV27 to TRBJ2-7; TRBD1 matches 7 bases. After removal of 5 bases from V and 0 bases from J, the junction contained 10 bases not matched to a gene. CDR1 and CDR2 (germline): MNHEY, SMNVEV (reference sequence). CDR3 length equals 16 residues. CDR3 region: CASSPSTGQFSYEQYV. The DNA of the CDR3 is TGTGCCAGCAGTCCATCGACAGGGCAGTTCTCCTACGAGCAGTACGTC.

This clone was detected a few times. This chain uses TRBV11-2 with TRBJ1-2; 10 bases match TRBD1. The CDR3 totals 17 residues. With V trimmed by 1 base and J by 3 bases, 8 bases remained unmatched. Germline CDR1 SGHAT, CDR2 FQNNGV. The CDR3 loop reads CASSLAGQGNQDYGYTF. The CDR3 DNA reads as TGTGCCAGCAGCTTAGCGGGACAGGGGAATCAAGACTATGGCTACACCTTC.

V is TRBV2 and J is TRBJ1-1; D uncertain. This CDR3 region has 13 residues. Germline CDR1 reads SNHLY; CDR2 reads FYNNEI. V lost 6 bases, J lost 0 bases, and 8 bases lay in between. The CDR3 bases are TGTGCCAGCAGAGCCGAGATGAACACTGAAGCTTTCTTT. Translation: CASRAEMNTEAFF.

In its sample, this clone was seen a few times. V usage is TRBV5-6 and J usage is TRBJ1-1, with unresolved D. The CDR3 totals 13 residues. V gave up 3 bases and J gave up 3 bases, with 9 bases separating them. Germline values: CDR1 SGHDT, CDR2 YYEEEE. CDR3 DNA sequence: TGTGCCAGCAGCTCTGGCAAAGACACTGAAGCTTTCTTT. This encodes CASSSGKDTEAFF.